These 9 T cell receptor beta chains were all obtained from the same sample, sequenced in a study of cytotoxic CD8 clonotypes in ibrutinib-treated CLL (dated by TCRdb to the early 2020s). Libraries came from the immunoSEQ multiplex PCR assay. TCRdb mirrors the immuneACCESS table, restricted to in-frame sequences. Some clones are absent from its copies; in checked studies, under half trace to an unresolved V gene, and the reason for the others is unknown. Here the sample has some 140,000 clones; less than 90% occur a single time. 3% to 4% of the sample is in the top ten clones. In light of the paper, this sample's time point label describes: around 25 months on ibrutinib. The material was PBMCs, obtained after 24 months of ibrutinib treatment. These receptor sequences come from a human donor with chronic lymphocytic leukemia.

This clone was observed a single time. The chain carries TRBV19 and TRBJ1-1; D is undetermined. This CDR3 region has 14 residues. Germline V CDR1 and CDR2: LNHDA, SQIVND (reference sequence). The V end was cut by 5 bases, the J end by 7 bases, with 17 bases between. The DNA of the CDR3 is TGTGCCAGTAGTCTCGACCCCGTTAAAAGTGAAGCTTTCTTT. Translating it yields CASSLDPVKSEAFF. Supplemented by reference TRBV19 and TRBJ1-1, the full variable domain reads DGGITQSPKYLFRKEGQNVTLSCEQNLNHDAMYWYRQDPGQGLRLIYYSQIVNDFQKGDIAEGYSVSREKKESFPLTVTSAQKNPTAFYLCASSLDPVKSEAFFGQGTRLTVV.

As regards this clone: An end of the junction differs from the germline gene, which may be a read error. V is TRBV6-6 and J is TRBJ2-7, with D possibly matching TRBD1 (7 bases). Germline assignment: CDR1 MNHNY and CDR2 SVGAGI (reference sequence). This CDR3 comprises 12 residues. The DNA for the CDR3 is TGTGCCAGCAGTTACTCGCGGGGACAGCCCCACTTC. It codes for CASSYSRGQPHF.

This sequence joins TRBV25-1 and TRBJ1-1; D is undetermined. Germline V CDR1 and CDR2: MGHDK, SYGVNS. Trimming cost V 7 bases and J 0 bases, with 9 bases left between them. The CDR3 spans 13 residues. CDR3 region: CASKDEMNTEAFF. The CDR3 coding sequence is TGTGCCAGCAAGGACGAGATGAACACTGAAGCTTTCTTT.

The chain combines TRBV13 with TRBJ1-6; 9 nucleotides align to TRBD1. This CDR3 is built from 16 residues. Trimming removed 0 bases from V and 13 bases from J; junction bases left unmatched: 10. Germline CDR1 and CDR2: PRHDT and FYEKMQ (reference sequence). CDR3 nucleotides: TGTGCCAGCAGCTTAGGGGACAGGGGTCGGGTGGGCCCCCTCCACTTT. Amino acid sequence: CASSLGDRGRVGPLHF.

CDR3 amino acids: CASSYVAGGQYTQYF. In nucleotides, the CDR3 is TGTGCCAGCAGCTACGTGGCGGGGGGCCAATATACGCAGTATTTT. V gene TRBV7-2 combines with J gene TRBJ2-3; 8 bases map to TRBD2. CDR1 and CDR2 (germline): SGHTA, FQGNSA. This CDR3 has 15 amino acids. The ends lost 4 bases at V and 7 bases at J; junction bases unmatched: 10.

This chain joins TRBV10-3 and TRBJ1-1, with TRBD1 identical over 11 bases. V was pared by 0 bases and J by 4 bases, with 1 base of the junction left unmatched. The length of the CDR3 is 15 residues. Looked up from germline, CDR1 is ENHRY and CDR2 is SYGVKD. As DNA, the CDR3 is TGTGCCATCAGTGAGTCGGACAGGGGGCGCACTGAAGCTTTCTTT. Protein: CAISESDRGRTEAFF.

The rearrangement joins TRBV6-1 to TRBJ1-1; no firm D call. Germline V CDR1 and CDR2: MNHNS, SASEGT. Trimming took off 2 bases at V and 0 bases at J, with 4 bases between the two ends. The CDR3 length is 13 residues. The CDR3 protein is CASSERVNTEAFF. CDR3 bases: TGTGCCAGCAGTGAACGGGTGAACACTGAAGCTTTCTTT.

The chain has TRBV10-3 and TRBJ2-1, with 14 positions matching TRBD2. Germline V gives CDR1 ENHRY, CDR2 SYGVKD. CDR3 length: 18 amino acids. V was clipped by 0 bases and J by 3 bases; unmatched bases: 4. The CDR3 here is CAISESGGLAGGYNEQFF. CDR3 in DNA: TGTGCCATCAGTGAGTCGGGAGGACTAGCGGGGGGCTACAATGAGCAGTTCTTC.

The chain joins TRBV30 to TRBJ1-4, with 7 bases lining up with TRBD1. This CDR3 has 13 residues. Looked up from germline, CDR1 is GTSNPN and CDR2 is SVGIG (reference sequence). The ends lost 7 bases at V and 4 bases at J; junction bases unmatched: 6. The CDR3 region has the DNA TGTGCCTTTACGGACAGGTTTAATGAAAAACTGTTTTTT. Amino acid sequence: CAFTDRFNEKLFF.